Shown below are 5 T cell receptor beta chains from a single sample sequenced in a study of OX40 agonist ivuxolimab in advanced cancers. Sequenced by immunoSEQ multiplex PCR; TCRdb stores in-frame clones only, minus some. Of about 32,000 clones listed, roughly four fifths are singletons. The material was CD4+ or CD8+ T cells sorted from blood, obtained in a trial of the OX40 agonist ivuxolimab. These receptors were collected from an adult with an advanced solid tumor such as melanoma, head and neck, liver or kidney cancer.

The gene calls are TRBV21-1 and TRBJ1-3. TRBV21-1 is tagged as a pseudogene. The CDR3 has 15 residues. The CDR3 DNA follows: TGTGCCAGCAGCAAGGGACCGTTCTCTGGAAACACCATATATTTT. Protein product: CASSKGPFSGNTIYF.

The V and J genes are TRBV6-6 and TRBJ1-4; D unclear. This CDR3 is 14 amino acids long. V was cut by 2 bases and J by 4 bases, with 8 bases left in between. In germline, CDR1 is MNHNY, CDR2 SVGAGI (reference sequence). The DNA of the CDR3 is TGTGCCAGCAGTTACGGGCAGAATAATGAAAAACTGTTTTTT. The encoded protein is CASSYGQNNEKLFF.

Worth noting for this clone: Other nucleotide sequences from this sample produce the same CDR3. The V call is TRBV5-1, the J call TRBJ2-3; possibly TRBD2 for D (5 bases). The V end lost 5 bases, the J end lost 1 base, and 11 bases lay between the germline ends. Per germline, CDR1 SGHRS and CDR2 YFSETQ. This CDR3 is built from 14 residues. DNA for the CDR3: TGCGCCAGCAGTCCCAGGACTCGCACAGATACGCAGTATTTT. Residues: CASSPRTRTDTQYF.

The chain links TRBV11-2 to TRBJ2-2; D gene ambiguous. Trimming pared 1 base from V and 2 bases from J, leaving 2 bases between. This CDR3 comprises 13 residues. Per the germline V gene, CDR1 is SGHAT and CDR2 is FQNNGV. CDR3 residues: CASSLVNTGELFF. CDR3 nucleotides: TGTGCCAGCAGCTTAGTTAACACCGGGGAGCTGTTTTTT.

CDR3 amino acids: CASRQDRDTQYF. In DNA, the CDR3 is TGCGCCAGCAGACAAGATAGGGATACGCAGTATTTT. V and J are TRBV5-1 and TRBJ2-3, with unresolved D. This CDR3 is built from 12 residues. Trimming stripped 5 bases from V and 6 bases from J, with 10 bases between. Germline V gene lookup returns CDR1 SGHRS and CDR2 YFSETQ.